This TCR beta chain was documented in a study of blood T cells in healthy people across ages. The study's findings and limits: In older individuals, TCR beta diversity per million T cells was lower, falling roughly linearly with age.

A sample-barcoded 5' primer and a J-beta primer mix were used in a second PCR of about 7 to 11 cycles. Each CDR3 protein is one row after TCRdb ran MiXCR on the 5' RACE reads. The sample lists some 1.5 million distinct CDR3 sequences; roughly 27% were seen once. Germline CDR1 and CDR2: MDHEN and SYDVKM. The CDR3 covers 14 residues. Trimming removed 6 bases from V and 1 base from J, with 12 bases in between. As to this clonotype: Antigen: not known.

The rearrangement links TRBV28 to TRBJ1-1; D is uncertain. Sequencing was performed on blood. This receptor was obtained from a young woman in good health. In nucleotides, the CDR3 is TGTGCCAGCAGGGAAGATGCCGGGAACACTGAAGCTTTCTTT. This encodes CASREDAGNTEAFF.